Sequencing of this T cell receptor (beta chain) was carried out in a study of vaccination and CD4 T cells after COVID-19 (dated by TCRdb to between 2021 and 2023). Context from the whole study: Convalescent patients had a positive SARS-CoV-2 result on nasal swab PCR, and of these patients, 8 or 9 had mild disease and one had severe disease. Post-vaccine blood samples were obtained a median of around 67 days after the second vaccine dose, with a range of roughly 14 to 241 days. In the convalescent cohort there were six males and four females, among whom were two Hispanic individuals, seven Caucasians, two Asians and one multiracial person. Control cultures received a CEFX viral epitope pool as the positive control, an HIV-1 Nef peptide pool as the negative control, or no peptide. The spike-specific CD4+ TCR repertoire was compared before and after mRNA vaccination in approximately 9 COVID-19 convalescent patients and a handful of infection-naive healthy vaccine recipients. The cultures were stimulated with overlapping spike peptide pools from SARS-CoV-2 and from the common cold coronaviruses HCoV-NL63, HCoV-OC43 and HCoV-229E. Post-COVID blood samples were collected from convalescent patients a median of approximately 93 days after diagnosis, with a range of about 35 to 161 days. Each participant got two doses of either the Pfizer-BioNTech BNT162b2 vaccine (n=8) or the Moderna mRNA-1273 vaccine (n=2). General findings and caveats noted by the study authors: The median count of SARS-CoV-2-reactive clonotypes went up from roughly 21 after infection to about 41 after vaccination, although the change was not significant. Of the vaccine-specific clones found in convalescent patients, nearly all (304 of 307) were mono-reactive for SARS-CoV-2 spike instead of being cross-reactive with common cold coronaviruses. In convalescent patients, a median 86.3% of post-vaccine SARS-CoV-2-reactive clones were detected only after vaccination, and vaccine-specific priming was suggested by this finding. Relatively few convalescent patients were included in the study, and early timepoints after natural infection were not analyzed.

This clonotype turned up a few times. Its cognate antigen has yet to be identified. The sample holds no much larger clone one base away, and base qualities are not on file. Counted from cysteine to phenylalanine, this CDR3 has 14 amino acids. The DNA shown is the 42-base CDR3, in frame from base 1. The germline V gene encodes CDR1 DFQATT and CDR2 SNEGSKA (reference sequence). V is pared back by 0 bases and J by 2 bases, with 9 bases lying between the germline termini. Library method: PCR. DNA from cultured CD4+ T cells underwent TCR sequencing with the Oncomine TCR Beta short-read assay at the Johns Hopkins FTIC core. The QIAamp micro DNA kit was used to extract genomic DNA from the cultured CD4+ T cells. The Oncomine TCR Beta libraries from cultured CD4+ T cells were pooled using unique dual indexes and then sequenced on an Illumina iSeq 100. The original pipeline was this. Non-productive sequences were filtered out, and CDR3s that did not start with C, did not end with F or W, or were shorter than 7 amino acids were discarded. Antigen-specific clonotypes were identified with the MANAFEST web application by comparing peptide-stimulated wells with reference and other culture wells. For a clone to be called positive, the clone needed an FDR below 0.05, an odds ratio above 5, and a productive frequency above 0.1% in at least two of three replicate wells. Cross-reactive clonotypes were defined as significantly expanded in both SARS-CoV-2 spike wells and at least one common cold coronavirus spike condition. CDR3 homology was assessed with Levenshtein distances (stringdist) and unrooted phylogenetic trees (ape) in R version 3.6.1. TCRdb reanalyzed the raw reads on its own, using fastp at Q25 for trimming and MiXCR for clone calling, and kept in-frame beta chains. One record per CDR3 amino acid sequence lists the most common genes and DNA. The V and J calls follow TCRdb's processing rather than the paper's. This sample gives about 14,000 distinct CDR3 sequences in total; approximately 45% of them show up just once. The ten largest clones add up to around a sixth of the sample.

In the paper's terms, the treatment or condition label means: roughly 10-day PBMC culture with coronavirus spike peptide pools or control peptides (ViraFEST assay). The ViraFEST assay was used in the study, in which antigen-specific T cells were expanded with peptide pools and expanded clonotypes were subsequently identified by TCR sequencing. The positive SARS-CoV-2 PCR tests of the convalescent patients were dated from March to December 2020, before the Alpha, Beta and Delta variants emerged in the United States. PBMCs were cultured at roughly 2 million per well in IMDM supplemented with approximately 5% human AB serum and 9.5 to 10 IU/ml IL-2, with around 10 ug/ml peptide pools added. On days 3 and 7, half of the culture medium was replaced with fresh IL-2-containing medium. After less than twelve days of culture, CD4+ T cells were isolated by negative selection with the EasySep CD4+ T cell isolation kit. Ficoll-Paque Plus gradient centrifugation was used to isolate PBMCs from whole blood, and the isolated PBMCs were then either used fresh or cryopreserved at -140C. Each culture condition was generally run in triplicate wells.

This clonotype was obtained from a human donor with COVID-19. Sequencing used cultured CD4+ T cells from blood. The chain joins TRBV20-1 to TRBJ2-3, with no D gene named confidently. The CDR3 in this case is CSARDIRTTDTQYF. The DNA is as follows: TGCAGTGCTAGAGATATTAGGACCACAGATACGCAGTATTTT.